These 21 T cell receptor beta chains originate from one sample sequenced in a study of T cells in women clearing cervical HPV infection. The data were produced by immunoSEQ multiplex PCR, yet TCRdb's version contains in-frame clones alone and is incomplete. The specimen's table records around 15,000 clones. Source material: blood buffy coat. The receptors here all came from a woman between 18 and 70 years old with a cervical HPV16 infection that either progressed to CIN3+ or cleared (not recorded which).

On this clone: The CDR3 end is not reached by the read, which stops 3 residues before it; the germline J gene fills it in. This chain joins TRBV20-1 and TRBJ2-7; 7 bases fit TRBD2. The J segment lost 0 bases and the V segment lost 3 bases, leaving 11 bases of the junction unmatched. Germline V gene sequence: CDR1 DFQATT, CDR2 SNEGSKA (reference sequence). The CDR3 consists of 16 residues. The CDR3 sequence: CSASPIGIAGSYEQYF. Incomplete CDR3 DNA: TGCAGTGCTAGCCCCATCGGGATAGCGGGCTCCTACGAG.

Turning to this clone: The DNA ends 3 residues before the CDR3 does, and the rest of the CDR3 is filled in from the germline J gene. This chain joins TRBV2 and TRBJ1-4; 10 bases are a match to TRBD1. This CDR3 comprises 17 residues. V shed 8 bases and J 4 bases; nucleotides not matched to a gene: 13. The germline V gene encodes CDR1 SNHLY and CDR2 FYNNEI. Partial CDR3 DNA: TGTGCCAGCCGGGTGGGACAGGGGAGAGCGGGTAATGAAAAA. Amino acid sequence: CASRVGQGRAGNEK. The full CDR3 is CASRVGQGRAGNEKLFF.

Concerning this clone itself: Read coverage stops 3 residues before the CDR3 terminus; the germline J gene supplies the remainder. The rearrangement joins TRBV5-1 to TRBJ2-1, with 11 bases that match TRBD2. Germline CDR1 and CDR2: SGHRS and YFSETQ. The CDR3 sequence is 14 residues long. J was trimmed by 5 bases and V by 9 bases; bases with no gene match: 7. Partial CDR3 DNA: TGCGCCACCTCGACTAGCGGGGACCACAATGAG. This encodes CATSTSGDHNE. The whole CDR3 sequence is CATSTSGDHNEQFF.

Turning to this clone: The CDR3 goes on 3 residues after the read ends, and that part is filled in from the germline J gene. The rearrangement joins TRBV29-1 to TRBJ1-2, with 10 bases identical to TRBD1. CDR3 length equals 13 residues. Losses at the gene ends were 4 bases for V and 4 bases for J; bases not matched to a gene: 3. Germline CDR1 and CDR2: SQVTM and ANQGSEA. The CDR3 loop reads CSVGRDRGYGYTF. Partial CDR3 DNA: TGCAGCGTTGGTCGGGACAGGGGCTATGGC. The full variable domain, in which reference TRBV29-1 and TRBJ1-2 provide the parts outside the CDR3, is SAVISQKPSRDICQRGTSLTIQCQVDSQVTMMFWYRQQPGQSLTLIATANQGSEATYESGFVIDKFPISRPNLTFSTLTVSNMSPEDSSIYLCSVGRDRGYGYTFGSGTRLTVV.

Comments on this clone: The DNA ends 3 residues before the CDR3 does, and the rest of the CDR3 is filled in from the germline J gene. This chain joins TRBV14 and TRBJ2-5, with D possibly TRBD1 on 5 matching bases. The CDR3 totals 15 residues. Germline CDR1 reads SGHDN; CDR2 reads FVKESK. V was clipped by 4 bases and J by 1 base, with 13 bases between them. The CDR3 region is CASSLMDNFQETQYF. The part of the CDR3 DNA that was read is TGTGCCAGCAGCCTGATGGACAATTTCCAAGAGACC.

About this clone itself: Coverage ceases 3 residues before the CDR3 finishes, and the germline J gene fills in the end. The chain combines TRBV5-1 with TRBJ2-3; the D is unclear. From germline, CDR1 is SGHRS and CDR2 YFSETQ. The CDR3 runs 13 residues. V was shortened by 1 base and J by 2 bases, with 5 bases between the two germline ends. Partial CDR3 DNA: TGCGCCAGCAGCTTGTTCGTCACAGATACG. As protein: CASSLFVTDT. In full, the CDR3 is CASSLFVTDTQYF. Full variable domain (remainder filled in from reference TRBV5-1 and TRBJ2-3): KAGVTQTPRYLIKTRGQQVTLSCSPISGHRSVSWYQQTPGQGLQFLFEYFSETQRNKGNFPGRFSGRQFSNSRSEMNVSTLELGDSALYLCASSLFVTDTQYFGPGTRLTVL.

A remark on this clone: The DNA ends 3 residues before the CDR3 does, and the rest of the CDR3 is filled in from the germline J gene. The chain couples TRBV12-3 or TRBV12-4 to TRBJ1-4, with 7 bases lining up with TRBD1. There are 15 residues in the CDR3. The V gene end was trimmed by 6 bases and the J gene end by 5 bases; junction bases not matched to a gene: 9. Here the CDR3 reads CASRETGKENEKLFF. The CDR3 bases that were read are TGTGCCAGCAGGGAGACAGGGAAGGAGAATGAAAAA.

With respect to this clone: Read coverage stops 3 residues before the CDR3 terminus; the germline J gene supplies the remainder. V gene TRBV11-2 combines with J gene TRBJ1-2; D might be TRBD1 (5 bases). Germline CDR1 reads SGHAT; CDR2 reads FQNNGV. V lost 5 bases and J lost 7, with 11 bases in between. The CDR3 is made up of 12 amino acids. The CDR3 region is CASSAEQVGYTF. The DNA read from the CDR3 is TGTGCCAGCAGCGCTGAACAGGTTGGC.

CDR3 region: CASSLERGRDLYNEQFF. The covered CDR3 bases are TGCGCCAGCAGCCTAGAGCGGGGGCGGGATCTCTACAATGAG. This chain connects TRBV5-1 to TRBJ2-1; TRBD2 matches at 8 bases. Read data end 3 residues before the CDR3 end; the end is taken from the germline J gene. V shed 4 bases and J 3 bases; nucleotides not matched to a gene: 12. The germline gives CDR1 SGHRS, CDR2 YFSETQ. This CDR3 is 17 amino acids long.

Concerning this clone: The CDR3 extends 3 residues past the end of the read, so its final part is completed from the germline J gene. V usage is TRBV6-1 and J usage is TRBJ1-2; 8 positions match TRBD1. There are 14 residues in the CDR3. Germline loops: CDR1 MNHNS, CDR2 SASEGT. V trimming: 1 base; J trimming: 5 bases; junction bases outside the gene matches: 3. CDR3 in amino acids: CASSEGTGKYGYTF. The covered CDR3 bases are TGTGCCAGCAGTGAAGGGACAGGGAAATATGGC.

About this clone itself: Coverage ceases 3 residues before the CDR3 finishes, and the germline J gene fills in the end. The rearrangement uses TRBV5-1 and TRBJ2-2; 11 bases match TRBD2. The CDR3 has 17 amino acids. V gave up 2 bases and J gave up 5 bases; unmatched junction bases: 8. Per germline, CDR1 SGHRS and CDR2 YFSETQ. CDR3 sequence: CASSLQPGLAATGELFF. The covered CDR3 bases are TGCGCCAGCAGCTTACAACCGGGACTAGCGGCGACCGGGGAG.

Points on this clone: The read stops 3 residues short of the end of the CDR3; the missing end is completed from the germline J gene. The chain uses TRBV5-1 and TRBJ1-1, with a tentative D call TRBD1 (5 bases). Trimming cost V 5 bases and J 0 bases, with 14 bases left between them. This CDR3 region has 15 residues. Germline-derived CDR1 and CDR2 are SGHRS and YFSETQ. CDR3 region: CASSREGLLNTEAFF. Partial CDR3 DNA: TGCGCCAGCAGTCGGGAGGGACTTTTGAACACTGAA. The whole variable domain, remainder taken from reference TRBV5-1 and TRBJ1-1, is KAGVTQTPRYLIKTRGQQVTLSCSPISGHRSVSWYQQTPGQGLQFLFEYFSETQRNKGNFPGRFSGRQFSNSRSEMNVSTLELGDSALYLCASSREGLLNTEAFFGQGTRLTVV.

CDR3 protein: CASSESIRGYEQYF. CDR3 DNA (partial): TGTGCCAGCAGTGAATCCATCAGGGGCTACGAG. The chain is built from TRBV2 and TRBJ2-7, with D perhaps TRBD1 (6 bases). The read finishes 3 residues shy of the CDR3 end, and the germline J gene is used to complete it. V was clipped by 2 bases and J by 3 bases, with 11 bases between them. The CDR3 sequence is 14 residues long. From germline, CDR1 is SNHLY and CDR2 FYNNEI.

Comments on this clone: The read ends 3 residues shy of where the CDR3 ends; the end is completed using the germline J gene. The gene calls are TRBV7-9 and TRBJ1-2; no reliable D call. The CDR3 is 11 amino acids. Germline CDR1 SEHNR, CDR2 FQNEAQ (reference sequence). CDR3 DNA, as far as it was read: TGTGCCAGCAGCTTAGTACTAGGC. It encodes CASSLVLG. The whole CDR3 protein reads CASSLVLGYTF.

By frequency, this clone is medium-sized (0.01 to 0.1%). CDR3 DNA, as far as it was read: TGTGCCAGCTCACCATACCAGGGCAGCCTCTCAACATCCGAAAACATT. This codes for CASSPYQGSLSTSENI. In full, the CDR3 reads CASSPYQGSLSTSENIQYF. The V gene is TRBV18, the J gene TRBJ2-4, with D perhaps matching TRBD1 (5 bases). The missing CDR3 end, 3 residues past where the read stops, is filled in from the germline J gene. Per germline, CDR1 KGHSH and CDR2 LQKENI. CDR3 length: 19 residues. Trimming stripped 2 bases from V and 5 bases from J, with 25 bases between.

As regards this clone: The CDR3 end lies 3 residues beyond the end of the read and is filled in from the germline J gene. The chain combines TRBV2 with TRBJ1-1, with D perhaps TRBD1 (5 bases). Per germline, CDR1 SNHLY and CDR2 FYNNEI. Deletions cut 3 bases from V and 4 bases from J, with 12 bases between. This CDR3 spans 14 amino acids. CDR3 residues: CASSDGGVSTEAFF. The sequenced CDR3 bases are TGTGCCAGCAGTGATGGAGGGGTTAGCACTGAA.

Measured by frequency, this clone is medium-sized (0.01 to 0.1%). The DNA read from the CDR3 is TGCAGTGCTCGAGGACAGGGACGAGCAACTAATGAAAAA. Its protein product is CSARGQGRATNEK. The full CDR3 protein is CSARGQGRATNEKLFF. This chain uses TRBV20-1 with TRBJ1-4, with TRBD1 identical over 8 bases. From the germline J gene comes the end of the CDR3, since the read stops 3 residues before it. Trimming cost V 5 bases and J 0 bases; bases outside gene matches: 8. Germline V gives CDR1 DFQATT, CDR2 SNEGSKA (reference sequence). CDR3 length: 16 residues.

On this clone: With the read ending 3 residues before the CDR3 end, the germline J gene is used to fill in that end. J is TRBJ2-1 and V is TRBV7-7; 7 bases fit TRBD1. The ends lost 4 bases at V and 9 bases at J; junction bases unmatched: 3. CDR3 size: 12 residues. CDR1 SSHAT and CDR2 FNYEAQ come from the germline V gene (reference sequence). The CDR3 sequence: CASSSTGIEQFF. CDR3 DNA, as far as it was read: TGTGCCAGCAGCTCGACAGGGATTGAG.

Notes on this clone: The CDR3 end lies 3 residues beyond the end of the read and is filled in from the germline J gene. The J gene is TRBJ2-1, the V gene TRBV6-1; no clear D. From germline, CDR1 is MNHNS and CDR2 SASEGT. The CDR3 totals 11 residues. V was clipped by 3 bases and J by 7 bases, with 4 bases between them. The CDR3 sequence: CASSDQNEQFF. Partial CDR3 DNA: TGTGCCAGCAGTGACCAGAATGAG.

About this clone itself: The read finishes 3 residues shy of the CDR3 end, and the germline J gene is used to complete it. The same CDR3 also results from other DNA sequences found in this sample. The V call is TRBV20-1, the J call TRBJ2-2, with a tentative D call TRBD1 (6 bases). Germline assignment: CDR1 DFQATT and CDR2 SNEGSKA (reference sequence). The CDR3 extends over 13 amino acids. The V gene lost 5 bases and the J gene lost 5 bases, with 12 bases spanning the gap. The sequenced part of the CDR3 DNA is TGCAGTGCTCCGGACAGATTTACCGGGGAG. Translated: CSAPDRFTGE. In full, the CDR3 is CSAPDRFTGELFF.

For this clone: The CDR3 extends 3 residues past the end of the read, so its final part is completed from the germline J gene. The chain links TRBV13 to TRBJ1-2; 10 nucleotides agree with TRBD1. Germline trimming cut 5 bases from V and 7 bases from J; bases unmatched to any gene: 10. Germline assignment: CDR1 PRHDT and CDR2 FYEKMQ (reference sequence). The CDR3 contains 15 residues. Incomplete CDR3 DNA: TGTGCCAGCAGCGAAGAGGGACAGGGGATTAGTGGC. This encodes CASSEEGQGISG. The entire CDR3 reads CASSEEGQGISGYTF.